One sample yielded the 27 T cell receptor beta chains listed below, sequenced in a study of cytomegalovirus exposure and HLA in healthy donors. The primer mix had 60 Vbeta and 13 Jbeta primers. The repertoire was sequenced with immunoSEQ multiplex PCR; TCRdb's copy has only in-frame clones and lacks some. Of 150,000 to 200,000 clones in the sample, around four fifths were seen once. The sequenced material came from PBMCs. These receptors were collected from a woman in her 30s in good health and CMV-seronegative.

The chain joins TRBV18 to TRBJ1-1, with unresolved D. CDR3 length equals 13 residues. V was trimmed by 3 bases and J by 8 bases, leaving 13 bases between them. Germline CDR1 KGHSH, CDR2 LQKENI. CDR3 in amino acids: CASSPSGGPEAFF. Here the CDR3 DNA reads TGTGCCAGCTCACCTTCCGGTGGGCCCGAAGCTTTCTTT.

In DNA, the CDR3 is TGTGCCTGGAGTGTACTTATCTATGAGCAGTTCTTC. Translation gives CAWSVLIYEQFF. The rearrangement links TRBV30 to TRBJ2-1; D gene uncertain. Germline lookup yields CDR1 GTSNPN and CDR2 SVGIG (reference sequence). V was shortened by 0 bases and J by 8 bases, with 8 bases between the two germline ends. This CDR3 comprises 12 residues.

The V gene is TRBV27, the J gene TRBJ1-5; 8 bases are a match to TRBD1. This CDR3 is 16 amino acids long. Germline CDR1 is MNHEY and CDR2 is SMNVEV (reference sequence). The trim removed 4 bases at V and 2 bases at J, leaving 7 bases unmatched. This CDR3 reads CASSSLDREGNQPQHF. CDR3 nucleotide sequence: TGTGCCAGCAGTTCCCTGGACAGGGAAGGCAATCAGCCCCAGCATTTT.

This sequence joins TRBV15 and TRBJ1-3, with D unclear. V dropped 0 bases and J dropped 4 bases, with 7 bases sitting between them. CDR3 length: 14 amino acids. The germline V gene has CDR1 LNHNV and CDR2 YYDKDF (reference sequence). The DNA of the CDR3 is TGTGCCACCAGCAGAGAGGGAGGCGGAAACACCATATATTTT. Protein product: CATSREGGGNTIYF.

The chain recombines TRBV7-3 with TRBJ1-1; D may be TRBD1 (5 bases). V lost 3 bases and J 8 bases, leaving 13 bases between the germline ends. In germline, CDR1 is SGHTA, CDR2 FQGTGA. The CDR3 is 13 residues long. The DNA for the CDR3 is TGTGCCAGCAGCTTGCGGCAGGGCGGCGAAGCTTTCTTT. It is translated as CASSLRQGGEAFF.

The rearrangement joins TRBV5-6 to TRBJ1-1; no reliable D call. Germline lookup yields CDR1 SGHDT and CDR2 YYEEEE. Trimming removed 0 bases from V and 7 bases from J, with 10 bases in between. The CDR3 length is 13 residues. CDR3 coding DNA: TGTGCCAGCAGCTTGGGGGCCGGTCTTGAAGCTTTCTTT. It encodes CASSLGAGLEAFF.

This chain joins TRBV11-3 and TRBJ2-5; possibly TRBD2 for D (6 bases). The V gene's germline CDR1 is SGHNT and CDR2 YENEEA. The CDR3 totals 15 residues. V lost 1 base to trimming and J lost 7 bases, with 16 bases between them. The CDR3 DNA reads TGTGCCAGCAGCTTAGGCGGGACCGAAGAGCGGACCCAGTACTTC. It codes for CASSLGGTEERTQYF.

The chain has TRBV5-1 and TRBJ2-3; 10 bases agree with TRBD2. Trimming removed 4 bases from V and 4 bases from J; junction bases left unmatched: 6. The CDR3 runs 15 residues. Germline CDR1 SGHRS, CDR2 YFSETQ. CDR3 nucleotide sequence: TGCGCCAGCAGCATCCTAGCGGGGGCCCCAGATACGCAGTATTTT. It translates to CASSILAGAPDTQYF.

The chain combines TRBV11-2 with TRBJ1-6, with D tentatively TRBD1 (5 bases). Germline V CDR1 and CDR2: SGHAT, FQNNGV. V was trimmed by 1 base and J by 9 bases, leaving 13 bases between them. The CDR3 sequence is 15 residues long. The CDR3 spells CASSLGQGGRSPLHF. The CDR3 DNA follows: TGTGCCAGCAGCTTAGGGCAGGGTGGGCGTTCACCCCTCCACTTT. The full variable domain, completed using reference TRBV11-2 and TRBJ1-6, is EAGVAQSPRYKIIEKRQSVAFWCNPISGHATLYWYQQILGQGPKLLIQFQNNGVVDDSQLPKDRFSAERLKGVDSTLKIQPAKLEDSAVYLCASSLGQGGRSPLHFGNGTRLTVT.

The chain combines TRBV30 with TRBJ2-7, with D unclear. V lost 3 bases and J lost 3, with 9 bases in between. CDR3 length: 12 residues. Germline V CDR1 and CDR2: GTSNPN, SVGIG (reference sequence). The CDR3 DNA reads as TGTGCCTGGAGCGACAAAGGCTACGAGCAGTACTTC. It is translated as CAWSDKGYEQYF.

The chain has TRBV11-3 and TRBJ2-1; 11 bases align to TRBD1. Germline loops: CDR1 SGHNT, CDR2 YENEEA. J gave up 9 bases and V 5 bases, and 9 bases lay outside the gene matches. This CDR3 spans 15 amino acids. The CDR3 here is CASSGPGQGVAEQFF. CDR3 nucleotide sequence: TGTGCCAGCAGCGGACCGGGACAGGGGGTTGCTGAGCAGTTCTTC.

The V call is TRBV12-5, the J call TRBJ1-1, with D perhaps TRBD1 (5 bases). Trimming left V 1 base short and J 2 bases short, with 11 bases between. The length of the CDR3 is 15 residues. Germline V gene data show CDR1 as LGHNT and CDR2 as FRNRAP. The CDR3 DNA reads TGTGCTAGTGGTTTGGGTGGGAGGGGAAACACTGAAGCTTTCTTT. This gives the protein CASGLGGRGNTEAFF.

The chain's CDR3 is CASSYSKGHSYEQYF. Here the CDR3 DNA reads TGTGCCAGCAGTTACTCGAAGGGGCATTCCTACGAGCAGTACTTC. The chain combines TRBV6-5 with TRBJ2-7; the D gene is possibly TRBD1 (5 bases). V was clipped by 0 bases and J by 1 base, with 10 bases between them. The CDR3 spans 15 residues. Germline V gene lookup returns CDR1 MNHEY and CDR2 SVGAGI.

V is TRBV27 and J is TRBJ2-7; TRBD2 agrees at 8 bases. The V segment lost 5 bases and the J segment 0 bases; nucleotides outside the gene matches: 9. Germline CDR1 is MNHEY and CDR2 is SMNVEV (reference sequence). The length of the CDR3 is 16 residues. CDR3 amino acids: CASSLLAGRYSYEQYF. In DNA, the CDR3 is TGTGCCAGCAGTCTCCTAGCGGGTCGATACTCCTACGAGCAGTACTTC.

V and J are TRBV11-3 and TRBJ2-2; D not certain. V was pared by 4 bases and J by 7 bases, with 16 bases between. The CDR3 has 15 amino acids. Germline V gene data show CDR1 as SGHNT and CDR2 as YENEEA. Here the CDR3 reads CASSSKGAKVGELFF. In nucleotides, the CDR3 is TGTGCCAGCAGCTCAAAAGGAGCCAAGGTCGGGGAGCTGTTTTTT.

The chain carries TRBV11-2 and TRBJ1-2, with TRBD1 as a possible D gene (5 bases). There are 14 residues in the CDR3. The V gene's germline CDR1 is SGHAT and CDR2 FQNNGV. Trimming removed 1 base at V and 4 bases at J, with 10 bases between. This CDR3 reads CASSLVRTSYGYTF. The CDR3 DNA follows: TGTGCCAGCAGCTTAGTGCGGACAAGCTATGGCTACACCTTC.

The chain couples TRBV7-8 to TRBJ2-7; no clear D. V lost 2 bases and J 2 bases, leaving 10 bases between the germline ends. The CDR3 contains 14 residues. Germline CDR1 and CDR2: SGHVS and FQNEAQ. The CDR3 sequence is CASSLYLSAYEQYF. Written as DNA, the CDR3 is TGTGCCAGCAGCTTATACTTATCGGCCTACGAGCAGTACTTC.

The CDR3 region has the DNA TGTGCCAGCTCGACAAAGAGCTCTGGAAACACCATATATTTT. It specifies CASSTKSSGNTIYF. The chain joins TRBV5-4 to TRBJ1-3; the D is unclear. The V and J ends lost 7 bases and 0 bases respectively, with 11 bases between them. CDR1 and CDR2 (germline): SGHNT, YYREEE (reference sequence). The CDR3 length is 14 residues.

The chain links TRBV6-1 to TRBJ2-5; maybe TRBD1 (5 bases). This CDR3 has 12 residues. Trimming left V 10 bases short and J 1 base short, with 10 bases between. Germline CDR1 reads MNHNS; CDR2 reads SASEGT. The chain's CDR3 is CATSRVQETQYF. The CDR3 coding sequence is TGTGCCACCTCCAGGGTCCAAGAGACCCAGTACTTC.

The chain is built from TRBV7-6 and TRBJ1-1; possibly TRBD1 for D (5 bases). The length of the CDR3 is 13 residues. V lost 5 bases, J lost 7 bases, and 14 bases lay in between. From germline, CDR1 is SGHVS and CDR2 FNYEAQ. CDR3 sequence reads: CASSRQGLVEAFF. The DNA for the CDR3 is TGTGCCAGCAGCCGTCAGGGTTTAGTTGAAGCTTTCTTT.

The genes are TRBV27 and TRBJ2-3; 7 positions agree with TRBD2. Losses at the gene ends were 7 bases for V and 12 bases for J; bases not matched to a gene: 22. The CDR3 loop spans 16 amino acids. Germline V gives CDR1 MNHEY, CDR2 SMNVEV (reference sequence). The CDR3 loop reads CASTPNGLAVRRSQYF. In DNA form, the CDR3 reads TGTGCCAGCACCCCCAACGGTCTAGCGGTTCGCCGAAGTCAGTATTTT.

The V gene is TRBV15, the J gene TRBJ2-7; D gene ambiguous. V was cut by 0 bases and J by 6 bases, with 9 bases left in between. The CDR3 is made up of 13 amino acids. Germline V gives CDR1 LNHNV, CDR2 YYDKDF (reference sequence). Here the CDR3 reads CATSRDAEAEQYF. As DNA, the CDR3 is TGTGCCACCAGCAGAGATGCAGAGGCCGAGCAGTACTTC.

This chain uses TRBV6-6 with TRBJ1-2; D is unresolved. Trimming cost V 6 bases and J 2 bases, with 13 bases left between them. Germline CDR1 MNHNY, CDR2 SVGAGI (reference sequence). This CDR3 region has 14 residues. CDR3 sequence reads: CASRQSGSNYGYTF. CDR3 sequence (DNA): TGTGCCAGCAGGCAGTCAGGCTCCAACTATGGCTACACCTTC.

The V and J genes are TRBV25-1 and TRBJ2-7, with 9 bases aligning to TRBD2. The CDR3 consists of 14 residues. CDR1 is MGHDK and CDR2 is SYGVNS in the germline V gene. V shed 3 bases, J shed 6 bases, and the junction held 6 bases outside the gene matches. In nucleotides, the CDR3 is TGTGCCAGCAGTGACCAGCGGGGGGAATCCGAGCAGTACTTC. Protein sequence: CASSDQRGESEQYF.

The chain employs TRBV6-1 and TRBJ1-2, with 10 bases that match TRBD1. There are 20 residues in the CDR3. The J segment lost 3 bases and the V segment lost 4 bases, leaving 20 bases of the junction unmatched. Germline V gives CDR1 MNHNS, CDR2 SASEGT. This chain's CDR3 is CASSGRVKGDRGPNDYGYTF. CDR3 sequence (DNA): TGTGCCAGCAGTGGGCGAGTAAAAGGGGACAGGGGACCGAATGACTATGGCTACACCTTC.

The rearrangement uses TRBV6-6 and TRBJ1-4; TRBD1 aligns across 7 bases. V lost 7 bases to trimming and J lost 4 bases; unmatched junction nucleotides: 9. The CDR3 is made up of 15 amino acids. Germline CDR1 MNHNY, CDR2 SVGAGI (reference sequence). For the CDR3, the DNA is TGTGCCAGCATCCTTGCGACAGGGATTAATGAAAAACTGTTTTTT. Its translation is CASILATGINEKLFF.

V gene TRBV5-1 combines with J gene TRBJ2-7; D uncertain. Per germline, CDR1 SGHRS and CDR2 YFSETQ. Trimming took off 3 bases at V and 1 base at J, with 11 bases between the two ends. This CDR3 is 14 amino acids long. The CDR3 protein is CASSSHTGSYEQYF. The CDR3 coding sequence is TGCGCCAGCAGCTCCCACACCGGGTCCTACGAGCAGTACTTC. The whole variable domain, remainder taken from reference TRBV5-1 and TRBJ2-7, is KAGVTQTPRYLIKTRGQQVTLSCSPISGHRSVSWYQQTPGQGLQFLFEYFSETQRNKGNFPGRFSGRQFSNSRSEMNVSTLELGDSALYLCASSSHTGSYEQYFGPGTRLTVT.